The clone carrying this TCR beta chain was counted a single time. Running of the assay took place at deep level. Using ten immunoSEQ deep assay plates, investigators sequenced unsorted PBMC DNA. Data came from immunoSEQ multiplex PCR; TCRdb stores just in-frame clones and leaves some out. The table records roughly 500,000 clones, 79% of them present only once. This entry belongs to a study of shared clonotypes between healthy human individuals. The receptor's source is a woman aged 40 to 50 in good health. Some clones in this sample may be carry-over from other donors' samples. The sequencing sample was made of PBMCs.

The CDR3 spells CASISGTGFYEQYF. The CDR3 nucleotides are TGTGCCAGCATCTCAGGGACTGGATTCTACGAGCAGTACTTC. The rearrangement uses TRBV6-5 and TRBJ2-5; tentatively, D is TRBD2 (6 bases). The better agreement between TRBJ2-7 and the DNA end casts doubt on the J call. Germline values: CDR1 MNHEY, CDR2 SVGAGI. This CDR3 has 14 residues.